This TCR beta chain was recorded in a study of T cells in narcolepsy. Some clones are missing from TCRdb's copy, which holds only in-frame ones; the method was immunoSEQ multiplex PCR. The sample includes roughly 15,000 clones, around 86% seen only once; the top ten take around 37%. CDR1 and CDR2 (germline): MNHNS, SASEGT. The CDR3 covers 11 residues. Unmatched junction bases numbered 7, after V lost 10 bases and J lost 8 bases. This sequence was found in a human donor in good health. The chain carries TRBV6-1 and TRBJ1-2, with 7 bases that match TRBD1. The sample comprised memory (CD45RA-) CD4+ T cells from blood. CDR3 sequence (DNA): TGTGCCACAACAGGGGTAGGCGGCTACACCTTC. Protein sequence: CATTGVGGYTF.